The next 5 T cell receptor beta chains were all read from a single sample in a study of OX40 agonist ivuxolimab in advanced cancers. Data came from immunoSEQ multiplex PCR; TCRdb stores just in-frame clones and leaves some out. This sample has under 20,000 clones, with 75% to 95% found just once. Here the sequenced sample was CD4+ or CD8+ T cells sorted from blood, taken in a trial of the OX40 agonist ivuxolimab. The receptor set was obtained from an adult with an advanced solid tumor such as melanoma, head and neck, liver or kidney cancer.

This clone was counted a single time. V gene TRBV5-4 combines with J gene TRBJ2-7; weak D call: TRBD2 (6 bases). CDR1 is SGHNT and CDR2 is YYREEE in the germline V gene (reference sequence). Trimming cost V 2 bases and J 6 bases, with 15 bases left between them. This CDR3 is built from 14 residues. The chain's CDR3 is CASSLWDSAAEQYF. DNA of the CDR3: TGTGCCAGCAGCTTATGGGACTCCGCCGCCGAGCAGTACTTC.

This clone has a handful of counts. CDR3: CASSLDLRGEQYF. CDR3 sequence (DNA): TGCGCCAGCAGCTTGGACCTAAGGGGCGAGCAGTACTTC. The chain combines TRBV5-1 with TRBJ2-7; D perhaps matches TRBD1 (5 bases). V gave up 0 bases and J gave up 6 bases, with 10 bases separating them. Germline CDR1 reads SGHRS; CDR2 reads YFSETQ. This CDR3 has 13 residues.

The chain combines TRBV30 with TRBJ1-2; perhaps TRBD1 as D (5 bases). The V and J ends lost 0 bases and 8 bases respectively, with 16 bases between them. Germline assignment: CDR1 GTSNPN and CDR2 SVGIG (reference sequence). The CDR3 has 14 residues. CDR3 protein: CAWSVIGAAVGYTF. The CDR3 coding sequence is TGTGCCTGGAGTGTAATCGGGGCCGCGGTGGGCTACACCTTC. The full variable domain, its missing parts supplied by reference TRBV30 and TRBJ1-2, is SQTIHQWPATLVQPVGSPLSLECTVEGTSNPNLYWYRQAAGRGLQLLFYSVGIGQISSEVPQNLSASRPQDRQFILSSKKLLLSDSGFYLCAWSVIGAAVGYTFGSGTRLTVV.

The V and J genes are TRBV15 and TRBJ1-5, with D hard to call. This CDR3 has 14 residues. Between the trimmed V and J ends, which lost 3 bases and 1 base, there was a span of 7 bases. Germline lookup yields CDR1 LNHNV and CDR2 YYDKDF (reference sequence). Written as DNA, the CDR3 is TGTGCCACCAGCAGCGAATGGAGCAATCAGCCCCAGCATTTT. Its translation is CATSSEWSNQPQHF.

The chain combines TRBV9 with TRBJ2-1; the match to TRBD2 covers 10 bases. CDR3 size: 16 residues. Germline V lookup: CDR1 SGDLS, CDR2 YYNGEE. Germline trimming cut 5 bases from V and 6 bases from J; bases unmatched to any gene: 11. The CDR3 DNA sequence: TGTGCCAGCAGTCCTCAACCTAGCGGGAGTTTCAATGAGCAGTTCTTC. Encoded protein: CASSPQPSGSFNEQFF. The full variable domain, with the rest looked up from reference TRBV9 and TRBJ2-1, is DSGVTQTPKHLITATGQRVTLRCSPRSGDLSVYWYQQSLDQGLQFLIQYYNGEERAKGNILERFSAQQFPDLHSELNLSSLELGDSALYFCASSPQPSGSFNEQFFGPGTRLTVL.